Sequencing of this T cell receptor beta chain was carried out in a study of control samples from healthy donors and cancer patients. Repertoires were generated with immunoSEQ multiplex PCR, while TCRdb's copy carries only in-frame clones and drops some. The sample shows about 170,000 clones, around 88% of them seen only once. The V gene lost 1 base and the J gene lost 0 bases, with 10 bases spanning the gap. This CDR3 has 16 amino acids. Germline V gene sequence: CDR1 LNHDA, CDR2 SQIVND (reference sequence). V gene TRBV19 combines with J gene TRBJ2-1; D is unresolved. This sequence was found in a woman aged 30 to 39 in good health. The sample comprised blood. For the CDR3, the DNA is TGTGCCAGTAGTATAGCAACGACTTACTCCTACAATGAGCAGTTCTTC. Its translation is CASSIATTYSYNEQFF.